The T cell receptor (beta chain) described here comes from a study of CD8 T cells in ankylosing spondylitis (dated by TCRdb to the late 2010s). For the wider study: The study profiled T cell receptor beta repertoires in healthy donors and ankylosing spondylitis patients to find disease-linked TCR variants. The full study cohort was made up of 25 ankylosing spondylitis patients and roughly 100 healthy donors. Peripheral blood was sampled, and synovial fluid was also collected from ankylosing spondylitis patients. Results the study describes overall, beyond this receptor: Some motif variants were previously reported in synovial fluid and blood of reactive arthritis patients, suggesting common disease-initiation mechanisms. Significant enrichment of the disease-linked clones was reported in matched synovial fluid samples from ankylosing spondylitis patients. Blood from ankylosing spondylitis patients appeared to be characterized by a TCR beta motif composed of roughly eight highly homologous amino acid variants. In peripheral blood, the disease-linked clones were found at relatively low frequencies and had a CD8+ phenotype.

This clonotype was seen only a few times. The antigen it binds to is not known. No much larger clone is present one base from it, and per-base qualities are unavailable. The V end gives up 4 bases and the J end 10 bases, leaving 7 bases in the junction not matched to a gene. CDR1 and CDR2 are drawn from the germline V gene: MNHEY, SVGEGT. Including the terminal cysteine and phenylalanine, the CDR3 comprises 15 residues. The entry retains the CDR3 DNA only, 45 bases that are in frame from base 1. The reads were generated on an Illumina HiSeq 2500. Quantitative 5'-RACE with molecular barcodes was used to prepare TCR beta libraries. In the source study's methods: A new computational method based on a probabilistic model of VDJ rearrangement was used to identify disease-linked TCR variants. TCRdb reprocessed the public reads (quality trimming at Q25 with fastp, clone calling with MiXCR) and kept in-frame beta chains. Records with the same CDR3 protein are collapsed into one entry carrying the most frequent genes and DNA. The V and J calls shown here were made by TCRdb, not taken from the authors' results. This sample comprises about 450,000 distinct CDR3 sequences, more than 25% of them detected only once. About 0.89% of the sample is in the top ten clones.

The source is a male donor with ankylosing spondylitis. Specimen: blood, either unsorted or a sorted T cell fraction (not recorded which). The rearranged chain carries TRBV6-2 or TRBV6-3 and TRBJ2-1; TRBD2 lines up with 13 middle nucleotides. The CDR3 in this case is CASSSGLAGDDEQFF. The nucleotide sequence is TGTGCCAGCAGTTCCGGACTAGCGGGAGACGACGAGCAGTTCTTC.